A single sample is the source of the 25 T cell receptor beta chains below, sequenced in a study of blood T cell repertoires in COVID-19. Libraries were prepared by immunoSEQ multiplex PCR; TCRdb keeps only in-frame clonotypes and omits some of them. The sample carries approximately 330,000 clones, roughly 89% recorded once. Sequencing was done on a sample of PBMCs or T cells enriched from blood (not recorded which). The receptor source for this set is a woman in her 30s who had recovered from COVID-19.

The J gene is TRBJ2-1, the V gene TRBV9; 8 positions match TRBD2. V lost 4 bases and J lost 8; bases outside the gene matches: 11. CDR1 and CDR2 from the germline V gene are SGDLS and YYNGEE. The CDR3 extends over 15 amino acids. The CDR3 bases are TGTGCCAGCAGCCTGGCCAGCGGGAGAGGGGATGAGCAGTTCTTC. The encoded protein is CASSLASGRGDEQFF.

The CDR3 region is CASSYTSGGSNQPQHF. DNA for the CDR3: TGTGCCAGCAGTTACACATCGGGGGGGAGCAATCAGCCCCAGCATTTT. V is TRBV6-5 and J is TRBJ1-5; D perhaps matches TRBD1 (5 bases). CDR1 is MNHEY, CDR2 SVGAGI, per germline. Trimming removed 2 bases from V and 1 base from J, with 12 bases in between. CDR3 length equals 16 residues.

The chain combines TRBV18 with TRBJ1-2, with D possibly matching TRBD1 (6 bases). The CDR3 loop spans 14 amino acids. Trimming stripped 2 bases from V and 3 bases from J, with 10 bases between. Germline loops: CDR1 KGHSH, CDR2 LQKENI. The CDR3: CASSPGGSDYGYTF. The CDR3 DNA follows: TGTGCCAGCTCACCAGGGGGCAGTGACTATGGCTACACCTTC.

V is TRBV7-6 and J is TRBJ2-7; 7 positions agree with TRBD1. Germline loops: CDR1 SGHVS, CDR2 FNYEAQ. The J segment lost 2 bases and the V segment lost 5 bases, leaving 12 bases of the junction unmatched. The CDR3 covers 16 residues. This CDR3 is CASSPGTVHPTYEQYF. The CDR3 DNA sequence: TGTGCCAGCAGCCCTGGGACAGTGCATCCCACCTACGAGCAGTACTTC.

CDR3 sequence (DNA): TGTGCCAGCAGCTACCCGACAGGGGGAAGGGATGAAAAACTGTTTTTT. It is translated as CASSYPTGGRDEKLFF. The chain carries TRBV7-2 and TRBJ1-4; 9 bases are a match to TRBD1. With V trimmed by 4 bases and J by 6 bases, 9 bases remained unmatched. Looked up from germline, CDR1 is SGHTA and CDR2 is FQGNSA. CDR3 size: 16 residues.

The V and J genes are TRBV27 and TRBJ2-1; 9 nucleotides align to TRBD1. The ends lost 2 bases at V and 0 bases at J; junction bases unmatched: 8. This CDR3 has 18 amino acids. In germline, CDR1 is MNHEY, CDR2 SMNVEV (reference sequence). CDR3 sequence reads: CASSLLGQGPSSYNEQFF. Written as DNA, the CDR3 is TGTGCCAGCAGTTTACTGGGACAGGGCCCTAGCTCCTACAATGAGCAGTTCTTC.

V usage is TRBV7-2 and J usage is TRBJ2-3; 8 bases are shared with TRBD2. J was trimmed by 5 bases and V by 4 bases; bases with no gene match: 11. This CDR3 is built from 16 residues. CDR1 and CDR2 from the germline V gene are SGHTA and FQGNSA. The DNA of the CDR3 is TGTGCCAGCAGCTCGAGGCGTAGCGGGGACGGAGATACGCAGTATTTT. Protein product: CASSSRRSGDGDTQYF.

The rearrangement links TRBV13 to TRBJ2-1; 9 bases match TRBD2. The CDR3 totals 16 residues. The germline CDR1 and CDR2 sequences are PRHDT and FYEKMQ (reference sequence). The V and J ends lost 2 bases and 9 bases, in that order; junction bases with no gene match: 11. Written as DNA, the CDR3 is TGTGCCAGCAGCTTACCCGGGAGCGGGAGGATCTTTGAGCAGTTCTTC. Amino acids: CASSLPGSGRIFEQFF.

The chain uses TRBV10-3 and TRBJ2-7; D gene unclear. Germline V gives CDR1 ENHRY, CDR2 SYGVKD. The CDR3 runs to 14 residues. V dropped 3 bases and J dropped 0 bases, with 9 bases sitting between them. CDR3 nucleotides: TGTGCCATCAGTGACGTTCGGTCCTCCTACGAGCAGTACTTC. Its protein product is CAISDVRSSYEQYF.

This clone was seen a single time. The genes are TRBV18 and TRBJ2-7; the match to TRBD1 covers 8 bases. The CDR3 is made up of 15 amino acids. V lost 4 bases to trimming and J lost 0 bases; unmatched junction nucleotides: 5. Germline lookup yields CDR1 KGHSH and CDR2 LQKENI. CDR3 bases: TGTGCCAGCTCACAACAGGGGGGAAGCTCCTACGAGCAGTACTTC. The encoded protein is CASSQQGGSSYEQYF.

The rearrangement joins TRBV7-8 to TRBJ2-1; the D is unclear. V gave up 1 base and J gave up 2 bases, with 6 bases separating them. Germline CDR1 reads SGHVS; CDR2 reads FQNEAQ. CDR3 length: 14 amino acids. The CDR3 region has the DNA TGTGCCAGCAGCTTAGTGCCGGCCTACAATGAGCAGTTCTTC. Translating it yields CASSLVPAYNEQFF. Full variable domain (remainder filled in from reference TRBV7-8 and TRBJ2-1): GAGVSQSPRYKVAKRGQDVALRCDPISGHVSLFWYQQALGQGPEFLTYFQNEAQLDKSGLPSDRFFAERPEGSVSTLKIQRTQQEDSAVYLCASSLVPAYNEQFFGPGTRLTVL.

The chain has TRBV7-9 and TRBJ1-3, with 8 bases identical to TRBD1. V lost 1 base, J lost 4 bases, and 3 bases stayed unmatched. The germline V gene encodes CDR1 SEHNR and CDR2 FQNEAQ (reference sequence). The CDR3 covers 15 residues. As DNA, the CDR3 is TGTGCCAGCAGCTTAGGGACAGGGTACGGAAACACCATATATTTT. Protein: CASSLGTGYGNTIYF.

J is TRBJ2-7 and V is TRBV7-2; D possibly corresponds to TRBD1 (5 bases). Germline assignment: CDR1 SGHTA and CDR2 FQGNSA. The CDR3 spans 16 residues. The ends were cut back, 3 bases at V and 3 bases at J, with 18 bases in the middle. The CDR3 DNA reads TGTGCCAGCAGCTTTCTTCAGACAGCCTCCGACTACGAGCAGTACTTC. Encoded protein: CASSFLQTASDYEQYF.

V gene TRBV4-3 combines with J gene TRBJ1-3, with D unclear. V lost 5 bases and J lost 0, with 20 bases in between. This CDR3 is built from 18 residues. The germline V gene has CDR1 LGHNA and CDR2 YSLEER. Here the CDR3 DNA reads TGCGCCAGCAGCGTACAAGCCTATCCGGGAGACTCTGGAAACACCATATATTTT. The encoded protein is CASSVQAYPGDSGNTIYF.

J is TRBJ2-7 and V is TRBV27; tentative D call: TRBD2 (6 bases). The length of the CDR3 is 15 residues. The V gene lost 4 bases and the J gene lost 6 bases, with 19 bases spanning the gap. Germline CDR1 is MNHEY and CDR2 is SMNVEV (reference sequence). DNA for the CDR3: TGTGCCAGCAGTTCCCCGTTGGCGGGGACCCTCGAGCAGTACTTC. It yields the protein CASSSPLAGTLEQYF.

The chain employs TRBV5-1 and TRBJ1-1; D remains unclear. Trimming pared 3 bases from V and 0 bases from J, leaving 9 bases between. The CDR3 is 14 residues long. Germline V gene sequence: CDR1 SGHRS, CDR2 YFSETQ. This CDR3 reads CASSSLNLNTEAFF. The CDR3 nucleotides are TGCGCCAGCAGCTCTCTAAATTTGAACACTGAAGCTTTCTTT.

The gene calls are TRBV25-1 and TRBJ1-4; 8 bases match TRBD1. Germline lookup yields CDR1 MGHDK and CDR2 SYGVNS. The CDR3 sequence is 16 residues long. The junction had 10 bases not matched to a gene; V was cut back by 3 bases and J by 7 bases. CDR3 nucleotides: TGTGCCAGCAGTGACAAGGAGCAGGGGGCGGGTGAAAAACTGTTTTTT. Residues: CASSDKEQGAGEKLFF.

For the CDR3, the DNA is TGTGCCAGCTCACCACAAGGACTTCACCGATACGAGCAGTACTTC. Translation: CASSPQGLHRYEQYF. V is TRBV18 and J is TRBJ2-7, with D possibly being TRBD2 (5 bases). The germline V gene encodes CDR1 KGHSH and CDR2 LQKENI. The CDR3 runs to 15 residues. The V end lost 1 base, the J end lost 4 bases, and 14 bases lay between the germline ends.

The V and J genes are TRBV3-1 (or the pseudogene TRBV3-2) and TRBJ2-5; D is possibly TRBD1 (6 bases). Germline CDR1 reads LGHDT; CDR2 reads YNNKEL (reference sequence). The CDR3 spans 14 residues. Trimming stripped 2 bases from V and 4 bases from J, with 11 bases between. The CDR3 is CASSQPDRRETQYF. The CDR3 coding sequence is TGTGCCAGCAGCCAACCGGACAGACGAGAGACCCAGTACTTC.

V gene TRBV6-4 combines with J gene TRBJ2-3; 9 nucleotides align to TRBD2. The J segment lost 2 bases and the V segment lost 5 bases, leaving 2 bases of the junction unmatched. The CDR3 length is 14 residues. Germline CDR1 MRHNA, CDR2 SNTAGT. In nucleotides, the CDR3 is TGTGCCAGCAGTCCTAGCGGGGACACAGATACGCAGTATTTT. Protein: CASSPSGDTDTQYF.

The chain employs TRBV28 and TRBJ2-7; D might be TRBD2 (5 bases). The V gene lost 3 bases and the J gene lost 2 bases, with 11 bases spanning the gap. CDR1 and CDR2 from the germline V gene are MDHEN and SYDVKM. The CDR3 spans 14 residues. The CDR3 here is CASSFLRAAYEQYF. CDR3 nucleotide sequence: TGTGCCAGCAGTTTTCTGCGGGCAGCCTACGAGCAGTACTTC.

The table lists this clone with a count of one. The gene calls are TRBV3-1 (or the pseudogene TRBV3-2) and TRBJ1-1; D not resolved. Trimming took 1 base from V and 7 from J, leaving 10 bases between them. In germline, CDR1 is LGHDT, CDR2 YNNKEL (reference sequence). CDR3 length equals 13 residues. The CDR3 spells CASSQGTSREAFF. The CDR3 DNA follows: TGTGCCAGCAGCCAAGGTACATCCCGTGAAGCTTTCTTT.

The rearrangement joins TRBV7-2 to TRBJ1-2; 8 bases are a match to TRBD1. This CDR3 is built from 16 residues. Trimming removed 4 bases from V and 7 bases from J; junction bases left unmatched: 14. Germline-derived CDR1 and CDR2 are SGHTA and FQGNSA. The DNA of the CDR3 is TGTGCCAGCAGCTCACACGCAGGGGGCGCAGTTCCTGGCTACACCTTC. Protein product: CASSSHAGGAVPGYTF.

This clone appeared a single time. The chain links TRBV10-3 to TRBJ1-1; 8 nucleotides agree with TRBD1. Per the germline V gene, CDR1 is ENHRY and CDR2 is SYGVKD. The CDR3 extends over 15 amino acids. V gave up 4 bases and J gave up 4 bases; unmatched junction bases: 8. The CDR3 is CAISGIRGLGTEAFF. CDR3 in DNA: TGTGCCATCAGTGGTATCAGGGGGCTGGGCACTGAAGCTTTCTTT.

This sequence joins TRBV5-5 and TRBJ2-7; TRBD1 matches at 7 bases. Trimming removed 5 bases from V and 2 bases from J; junction bases left unmatched: 16. Germline V gene data show CDR1 as SGHKS and CDR2 as YYEKEE (reference sequence). This CDR3 is 17 amino acids long. CDR3 bases: TGTGCCAGCAGTCCACCGGTCCGGGACAGCCAAGCCTACGAGCAGTACTTC. Protein product: CASSPPVRDSQAYEQYF.